This TCR beta chain was observed in a study of human T cells and chemical hapten exposure. Documented time point: patch test 2, 6 weeks after DPC sensitization. The treatment is: therapeutic diphenylcyclopropenone sensitization with weekly scalp DPC. A word on this clonotype: The antigen remains undetermined.

Unique molecular identifiers were affixed to discrete cDNA molecules within the library. TCRdb used MiXCR to reprocess the RACE reads, holding one entry per CDR3 protein. Here the sample spans about 350,000 distinct CDR3 sequences, about 6.3% being singletons. Findings and caveats of the study: Relative to control repertoires, expanded TCRs gave rise to significantly more large CDR3 similarity clusters. No shift was seen in TCRs above 1 in 1000 frequency with DPC sensitization.

Trimming pared 3 bases from V and 2 bases from J, leaving 10 bases between. This CDR3 is 14 amino acids long. Germline lookup yields CDR1 SGHDT and CDR2 YYEEEE. This rearrangement joins TRBV5-6 to TRBJ2-3; D is uncertain. The source material was whole blood, sampled in connection with sensitization to the hapten diphenylcyclopropenone (DPC). The source of this sequence is a young woman with alopecia areata. Some clones in this sample may be carry-over from other donors' samples. CDR3 bases: TGTGCCAGCAGCTCCGGCCATACCACAGATACGCAGTATTTT. This codes for CASSSGHTTDTQYF.